This T cell receptor (beta chain) was sequenced during a study of blood T cell repertoires in COVID-19. The wider study: Sites across the United States, Italy and Spain contributed samples from acute and convalescent COVID-19. T cells, B-cell-depleted T cells, or PBMCs provided the cDNA or gDNA that served as material.

In the original analysis: By means of reference gene primer amplification, nucleated cell counts were estimated. Sequencing used immunoSEQ multiplex PCR; TCRdb keeps in-frame clones, though not all of them. The V and J calls and the clone size are those of that table, but D and trimming were determined from the DNA. The table records some 260,000 clones, roughly 87% of them present only once. Participants were aged about 18 to 100 years from around 25 US areas. Trimming stripped 4 bases from V and 10 bases from J, with 8 bases between. The CDR3 sequence is 12 residues long. The V gene's germline CDR1 is LNHDA and CDR2 SQIVND (reference sequence).

Source material: PBMCs or T cells enriched from blood (not recorded which). The clonotype comes from a woman younger than 45 with acute COVID-19. J is TRBJ1-6 and V is TRBV19; D ambiguous. Here the CDR3 reads CASSNWASPLHF. CDR3 DNA: TGTGCCAGTAGTAATTGGGCCTCACCCCTCCACTTT.